Presented here are 24 T cell receptor beta chains from one specimen sequenced in a study of blood T cell repertoires in COVID-19. Method: immunoSEQ multiplex PCR; TCRdb's copy keeps in-frame clones and lacks some. The repertoire holds a few hundred thousand clones, with approximately 86% as singletons. Sequencing used peripheral blood. The receptors originated from a man aged 60-69 years with acute or convalescent COVID-19.

This clone was picked up one time. V usage is TRBV18 and J usage is TRBJ1-1; the match to TRBD1 covers 11 bases. V trimming: 4 bases; J trimming: 7 bases; junction bases outside the gene matches: 14. Germline-derived CDR1 and CDR2 are KGHSH and LQKENI. This CDR3 is 17 amino acids long. CDR3 coding DNA: TGTGCCAGCTCACTACACAGAACCGGGACAGGGGGGGTTGAAGCTTTCTTT. The encoded protein is CASSLHRTGTGGVEAFF.

The chain uses TRBV19 and TRBJ1-1; possible D gene TRBD1, 6 bases. CDR1 is LNHDA, CDR2 SQIVND, per germline (reference sequence). CDR3 length equals 14 residues. With 7 bases removed from V and 3 bases from J, the gap between germline ends came to 15 bases. The CDR3 coding sequence is TGTGCCAGTAACCAGCGGGGGCGAGACACTGAAGCTTTCTTT. Translated, it gives CASNQRGRDTEAFF.

V and J are TRBV10-1 and TRBJ1-1, with D possibly matching TRBD1 (5 bases). Between the trimmed V and J ends, which lost 6 bases and 1 base, there was a span of 18 bases. Looked up from germline, CDR1 is WNHNN and CDR2 is SYGVQD (reference sequence). This CDR3 is built from 16 residues. CDR3 loop: CASRESQSTGNTEAFF. CDR3 coding DNA: TGCGCCAGCAGGGAATCTCAATCCACAGGGAACACTGAAGCTTTCTTT.

By frequency in the sample, this clone is large. At one end the junction does not follow the germline gene, possibly because of a read error. The chain recombines TRBV28 with TRBJ2-7, with a tentative D call TRBD1 (6 bases). The CDR3 contains 15 residues. CDR1 MDHEN and CDR2 SYDVKM come from the germline V gene. CDR3 in amino acids: CASSLQGSWMFPYNF. Written as DNA, the CDR3 is TGTGCCAGCAGTTTACAGGGGAGTTGGATGTTCCCTTATAACTTC.

Comments on this clone: The junction does not match germline at one end; this may be a read error. The V call is TRBV4-2, the J call TRBJ2-5; TRBD1 matches at 9 bases. CDR3 length equals 16 residues. Germline CDR1 LGHNA, CDR2 YNFKEQ. CDR3 region: CASSQWGQGKPESQYF. The CDR3 DNA sequence: TGTGCCAGCAGCCAGTGGGGACAGGGCAAACCAGAGAGCCAGTACTTC.

The V call is TRBV19, the J call TRBJ2-1; TRBD2 matches at 9 bases. V lost 10 bases to trimming and J lost 2 bases; unmatched junction nucleotides: 9. CDR1 and CDR2 (germline): LNHDA, SQIVND (reference sequence). The CDR3 has 15 residues. The CDR3, as DNA: TGTGCCACTAGGAGTGGCGGGGGGGCCTACAATGAGCAGTTCTTC. It yields the protein CATRSGGGAYNEQFF. Looking up the rest from reference TRBV19 and TRBJ2-1 gives the full variable domain: DGGITQSPKYLFRKEGQNVTLSCEQNLNHDAMYWYRQDPGQGLRLIYYSQIVNDFQKGDIAEGYSVSREKKESFPLTVTSAQKNPTAFYLCATRSGGGAYNEQFFGPGTRLTVL.

The chain couples TRBV19 to TRBJ1-4; TRBD1 aligns across 7 bases. CDR1 and CDR2 (germline): LNHDA, SQIVND (reference sequence). V was clipped by 7 bases and J by 4 bases; unmatched bases: 18. The CDR3 spans 18 residues. In DNA, the CDR3 is TGTGCCAGTACCCCGGTTCGGGGACAGTCAGAGGGTAATGAAAAACTGTTTTTT. Encoded protein: CASTPVRGQSEGNEKLFF.

This clone showed up just a few times. The rearrangement links TRBV4-3 to TRBJ2-2, with 9 bases identical to TRBD1. Losses at the gene ends were 0 bases for V and 6 bases for J; bases not matched to a gene: 14. The germline V gene has CDR1 LGHNA and CDR2 YSLEER. This CDR3 spans 19 amino acids. CDR3 sequence reads: CASSQERMDRGRWAGELFF. CDR3 DNA: TGCGCCAGCAGCCAAGAGAGAATGGACAGGGGCCGTTGGGCCGGGGAGCTGTTTTTT.

The chain's CDR3 is CATSDSASTDTQYF. The DNA for the CDR3 is TGTGCTACTTCGGACAGCGCTAGCACAGATACGCAGTATTTT. The chain employs TRBV12-5 and TRBJ2-3; TRBD1 is a possible D gene (6 bases). V lost 10 bases, J lost 0 bases, and 14 bases lay in between. Germline loops: CDR1 LGHNT, CDR2 FRNRAP. The CDR3 length is 14 residues. Full variable domain (missing parts from reference TRBV12-5 and TRBJ2-3): DARVTQTPRHKVTEMGQEVTMRCQPILGHNTVFWYRQTMMQGLELLAYFRNRAPLDDSGMPKDRFSAEMPDATLATLKIQPSEPRDSAVYFCATSDSASTDTQYFGPGTRLTVL.

This chain uses TRBV7-8 with TRBJ1-1, with TRBD1 identical over 8 bases. CDR3 length: 14 amino acids. Losses at the gene ends were 4 bases for V and 0 bases for J; bases not matched to a gene: 1. Germline V gene data show CDR1 as SGHVS and CDR2 as FQNEAQ. The CDR3 is CASSSGQVNTEAFF. The CDR3 DNA is TGTGCCAGCAGCTCGGGACAGGTGAACACTGAAGCTTTCTTT.

The CDR3 loop is CAWSVAGEATQYF. In DNA form, the CDR3 reads TGTGCCTGGAGTGTAGCAGGGGAAGCGACCCAGTACTTC. The rearrangement uses TRBV30 and TRBJ2-5; D possibly corresponds to TRBD1 (6 bases). Germline V gene data show CDR1 as GTSNPN and CDR2 as SVGIG (reference sequence). V lost 0 bases, J lost 7 bases, and 12 bases lay in between. This CDR3 has 13 amino acids.

This clone showed up just once. The rearrangement joins TRBV5-4 to TRBJ1-4, with 7 bases aligning to TRBD1. This CDR3 is built from 16 residues. V lost 3 bases and J lost 7; bases outside the gene matches: 12. The germline gives CDR1 SGHNT, CDR2 YYREEE (reference sequence). The CDR3: CASSSGGPGVGEKLFF. As DNA, the CDR3 is TGTGCCAGCAGCTCAGGGGGTCCAGGGGTGGGTGAAAAACTGTTTTTT.

The chain joins TRBV4-1 to TRBJ2-2; TRBD2 matches at 10 bases. From germline, CDR1 is MGHRA and CDR2 YSYEKL. V shed 1 base and J 4 bases; nucleotides not matched to a gene: 6. The CDR3 contains 17 residues. CDR3 loop: CASSQGPAGGLTGELFF. In DNA form, the CDR3 reads TGCGCCAGCAGCCAAGGTCCAGCGGGGGGGCTCACCGGGGAGCTGTTTTTT.

The chain combines TRBV4-2 with TRBJ1-2; D unclear. V was cut by 1 base and J by 4 bases, with 10 bases left in between. The CDR3 is made up of 14 amino acids. Germline CDR1 reads LGHNA; CDR2 reads YNFKEQ. In DNA form, the CDR3 reads TGTGCCAGCAGCCAAGCTGGAGGGTTCTATGGCTACACCTTC. Amino acid sequence: CASSQAGGFYGYTF.

A single count supports this clone. The chain uses TRBV3-1 (or the pseudogene TRBV3-2) and TRBJ2-7; no clear D gene. Trimming took 0 bases from V and 1 from J, leaving 7 bases between them. CDR3 length: 14 residues. CDR1 and CDR2 from the germline V gene are LGHDT and YNNKEL (reference sequence). CDR3 DNA sequence: TGTGCCAGCAGCCAAGACCCGGTTTCCTACGAGCAGTACTTC. Translating it yields CASSQDPVSYEQYF.

The chain has TRBV15 and TRBJ1-1, with no clear D. V dropped 0 bases and J dropped 5 bases, with 13 bases sitting between them. There are 15 residues in the CDR3. Germline V gene sequence: CDR1 LNHNV, CDR2 YYDKDF (reference sequence). CDR3 in amino acids: CATSRDRFPQTEAFF. CDR3 bases: TGTGCCACCAGCAGAGATCGTTTCCCGCAGACTGAAGCTTTCTTT.

In DNA, the CDR3 is TGTGCCAGCACAGGACTAGCGGGGGGGCGATTGAGTGCTGATACGCAGTATTTT. It yields the protein CASTGLAGGRLSADTQYF. The genes are TRBV27 and TRBJ2-3; 15 nucleotides align to TRBD2. The CDR3 sequence is 18 residues long. Germline V gives CDR1 MNHEY, CDR2 SMNVEV (reference sequence). Trimming cost V 7 bases and J 6 bases; bases outside gene matches: 14.

V is TRBV5-4 and J is TRBJ2-1, with TRBD2 matching 8 bases. After removal of 4 bases from V and 0 bases from J, the junction contained 9 bases not matched to a gene. The CDR3 is 17 amino acids. From germline, CDR1 is SGHNT and CDR2 YYREEE (reference sequence). As DNA, the CDR3 is TGTGCCAGCAGCCCCGCGGGCGGGGGGCGCTCCTACAATGAGCAGTTCTTC. Amino acids: CASSPAGGGRSYNEQFF.

Notes on this clone: The same CDR3 is also encoded by other DNA sequences in this sample. This chain links TRBV5-1 with TRBJ1-5; unclear D gene. Germline V gives CDR1 SGHRS, CDR2 YFSETQ. V was cut by 1 base and J by 2 bases, with 4 bases left in between. The CDR3 length is 13 residues. Here the CDR3 DNA reads TGCGCCAGCAGCTTGTCGGGCAATCAGCCCCAGCATTTT. This sequence encodes CASSLSGNQPQHF. The entire variable domain, with the rest obtained from reference TRBV5-1 and TRBJ1-5, is as follows: KAGVTQTPRYLIKTRGQQVTLSCSPISGHRSVSWYQQTPGQGLQFLFEYFSETQRNKGNFPGRFSGRQFSNSRSEMNVSTLELGDSALYLCASSLSGNQPQHFGDGTRLSIL.

CDR3: CASSPRMNRNTEAFF. The CDR3 region has the DNA TGTGCCAGCAGCCCGAGAATGAACAGGAACACTGAAGCTTTCTTT. The chain combines TRBV7-8 with TRBJ1-1; the D is unclear. The CDR3 spans 15 residues. Germline assignment: CDR1 SGHVS and CDR2 FQNEAQ. Trimming took off 5 bases at V and 1 base at J, with 14 bases between the two ends. Using reference TRBV7-8 and TRBJ1-1 for the parts outside the CDR3, the full variable domain is GAGVSQSPRYKVAKRGQDVALRCDPISGHVSLFWYQQALGQGPEFLTYFQNEAQLDKSGLPSDRFFAERPEGSVSTLKIQRTQQEDSAVYLCASSPRMNRNTEAFFGQGTRLTVV.

The J gene is TRBJ1-3, the V gene TRBV7-2; D is undetermined. The germline V gene has CDR1 SGHTA and CDR2 FQGNSA. V gave up 1 base and J gave up 0 bases, with 10 bases separating them. The CDR3 sequence is 16 residues long. The CDR3 reads CASSLVAVISGNTIYF. DNA of the CDR3: TGTGCCAGCAGCTTAGTCGCGGTGATCTCTGGAAACACCATATATTTT.

The V gene is TRBV4-1, the J gene TRBJ2-7; 8 nucleotides align to TRBD2. Germline CDR1 is MGHRA and CDR2 is YSYEKL. The CDR3 has 16 amino acids. Unmatched junction bases numbered 9, after V lost 4 bases and J lost 1 base. The CDR3 spells CASSPSFLAGSYEQYF. Here the CDR3 DNA reads TGCGCCAGCAGCCCCTCCTTTTTAGCGGGGTCCTACGAGCAGTACTTC.

The J gene is TRBJ1-2, the V gene TRBV9, with 11 bases aligning to TRBD1. The CDR3 extends over 15 amino acids. V lost 4 bases, J lost 7 bases, and 9 bases stayed unmatched. The germline CDR1 and CDR2 sequences are SGDLS and YYNGEE. The DNA for the CDR3 is TGTGCCAGCAGCCTAGCCGGGACAGGGGGACTTGGCTACACCTTC. Translating gives CASSLAGTGGLGYTF.

The chain recombines TRBV7-2 with TRBJ2-7; no clear D gene. There are 13 residues in the CDR3. The germline gives CDR1 SGHTA, CDR2 FQGNSA. The V gene lost 2 bases and the J gene lost 1 base, with 6 bases spanning the gap. The CDR3 reads CASSLTTSYEQYF. In nucleotides, the CDR3 is TGTGCCAGCAGCTTAACGACTTCCTACGAGCAGTACTTC.